The following is a T cell receptor (beta chain) sequence with its context. The data are from a study of control samples from healthy donors and cancer patients. Trimming removed 5 bases from V and 2 bases from J, with 13 bases in between. The length of the CDR3 is 14 residues. Looked up from germline, CDR1 is SQVTM and CDR2 is ANQGSEA. Sequenced by immunoSEQ multiplex PCR; TCRdb stores in-frame clones only, minus some. The table shows roughly 100,000 clones, with roughly 90% occurring only once. The sequenced material came from PBMCs. The sequence derives from a man aged 55 to 70 with lung cancer. J is TRBJ1-5 and V is TRBV29-1; D is possibly TRBD1 (5 bases). Written as DNA, the CDR3 is TGCAGCGTTACGACAGCCTCGCGCAATCAGCCCCAGCATTTT. It specifies CSVTTASRNQPQHF.